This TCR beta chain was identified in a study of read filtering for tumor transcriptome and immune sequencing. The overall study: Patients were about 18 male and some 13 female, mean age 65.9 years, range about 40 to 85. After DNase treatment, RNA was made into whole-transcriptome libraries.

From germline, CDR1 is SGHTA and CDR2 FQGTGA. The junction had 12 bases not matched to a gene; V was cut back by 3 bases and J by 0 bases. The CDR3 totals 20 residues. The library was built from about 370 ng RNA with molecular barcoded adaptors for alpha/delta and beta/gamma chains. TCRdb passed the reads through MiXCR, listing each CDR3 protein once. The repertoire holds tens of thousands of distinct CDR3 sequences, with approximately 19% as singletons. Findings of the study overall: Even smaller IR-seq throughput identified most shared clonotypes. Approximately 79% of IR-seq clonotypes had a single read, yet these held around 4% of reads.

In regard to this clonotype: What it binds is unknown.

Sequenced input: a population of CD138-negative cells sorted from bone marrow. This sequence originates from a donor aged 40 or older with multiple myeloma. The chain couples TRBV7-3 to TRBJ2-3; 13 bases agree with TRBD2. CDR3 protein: CASSLTTSGRPRQSTDTQYF. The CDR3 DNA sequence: TGTGCCAGCAGCTTGACGACTAGCGGGAGGCCTAGGCAGAGCACAGATACGCAGTATTTT.